The clone carrying this T cell receptor (beta chain) was seen just once. The data originate from a study of T cell responses to AZD1222 COVID-19 vaccine. This CDR3 is 14 amino acids long. The trim removed 2 bases at V and 5 bases at J, leaving 5 bases unmatched. Germline V CDR1 and CDR2: MGHRA, YSYEKL. Method: immunoSEQ multiplex PCR; TCRdb's copy keeps in-frame clones and lacks some. The sample lists tens of thousands of clones; over 85% were seen once. The chain carries TRBV4-1 and TRBJ1-2; 7 positions match TRBD1. The sample was peripheral blood, taken on day 0 of AZD1222 vaccination. The clonotype originates from an adult in good health. In DNA form, the CDR3 reads TGCGCCAGCAGCCAACCGGGGACAGCGTATGGCTACACCTTC. Protein sequence: CASSQPGTAYGYTF.